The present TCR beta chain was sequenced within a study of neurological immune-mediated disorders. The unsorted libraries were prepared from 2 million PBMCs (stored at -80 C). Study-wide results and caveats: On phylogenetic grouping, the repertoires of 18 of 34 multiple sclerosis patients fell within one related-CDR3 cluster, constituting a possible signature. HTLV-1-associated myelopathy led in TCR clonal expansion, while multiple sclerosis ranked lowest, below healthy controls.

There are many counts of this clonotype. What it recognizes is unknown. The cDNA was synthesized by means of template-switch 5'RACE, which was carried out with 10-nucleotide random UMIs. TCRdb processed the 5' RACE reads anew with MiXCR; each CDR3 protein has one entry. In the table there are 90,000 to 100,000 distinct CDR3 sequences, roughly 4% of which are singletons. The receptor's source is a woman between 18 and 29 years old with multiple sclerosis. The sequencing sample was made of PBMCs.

The CDR3 bases are TGTGCCAGCAGTCTAGCGGGAGGGCAGACCGGGGAGCTGTTTTTT. Its protein product is CASSLAGGQTGELFF. This chain uses TRBV28 with TRBJ2-2; 12 bases match TRBD2. Germline V gives CDR1 MDHEN, CDR2 SYDVKM. The CDR3 has 15 amino acids. V lost 5 bases to trimming and J lost 5 bases; unmatched junction nucleotides: 3.